This paragraph covers one TCR beta chain sequence. CDR1 and CDR2 from the germline V gene are SGHKS and YYEKEE (reference sequence). V was clipped by 6 bases and J by 5 bases; unmatched bases: 7. The CDR3 is 14 amino acids. In the authors' workflow: Estimation of nucleated cell counts relied on the amplification of reference gene primers. Sequencing was performed with immunoSEQ multiplex PCR; in TCRdb, only in-frame clones are kept and a portion is missing. V, J and clone size reflect that table, while D and trimming were determined from the DNA. The top ten hold around 6% of the sample, which has more than 200,000 clones, around 87% seen once. Participant-reported clinical history was the basis for cohort assignment. This entry belongs to a study of blood T cell repertoires in COVID-19.

This sequence joins TRBV5-5 and TRBJ2-1; 8 nucleotides align to TRBD1. The origin of this receptor is a woman in her twenties or thirties with acute COVID-19. Sequenced sample: PBMCs or T cells enriched from blood (not recorded which). CDR3 amino acids: CASTLGQGNNEQFF. In DNA form, the CDR3 reads TGTGCCAGCACCCTCGGACAGGGAAACAATGAGCAGTTCTTC.